This TCR beta chain was found in a study of blood T cells in healthy people across ages. Samples each had at least 5.5 micrograms of total RNA extracted. Trimming shortened V by 5 bases and J by 4 bases, and 8 bases separated the two germline ends. Germline CDR1 and CDR2: SEHNR and FQNEAQ (reference sequence). CDR3 length: 12 residues. A second PCR of 7 to 11 cycles used a sample-barcoded 5' primer and a J-beta primer mix. Through a template-switch adaptor with 12 random nucleotides, each cDNA molecule received a tag. One entry per CDR3 protein, called by TCRdb with MiXCR from the 5' RACE reads. The data contain 540,000 or so distinct CDR3 sequences, 24% of them singletons. With regard to this clonotype: Given a much more abundant clone one base away, this may be a read error.

The data were also submitted as part of a second study, on T cells of mothers and their children. As that report states: Similar thymic selection effects on TCR recombination output appear in pairs, both related and unrelated. Researchers report slightly higher, though non-significant, overlap in related mother-child pairs than in unrelated pairs.

The rearrangement joins TRBV7-9 to TRBJ1-2, with D maybe TRBD1 (6 bases). Sequencing used blood. The receptor comes from a boy aged 10-17 years in good health. The CDR3 DNA reads as TGTGCCAGCAGCGCGGACAGCTATGGCTACACCTTC. It encodes CASSADSYGYTF.